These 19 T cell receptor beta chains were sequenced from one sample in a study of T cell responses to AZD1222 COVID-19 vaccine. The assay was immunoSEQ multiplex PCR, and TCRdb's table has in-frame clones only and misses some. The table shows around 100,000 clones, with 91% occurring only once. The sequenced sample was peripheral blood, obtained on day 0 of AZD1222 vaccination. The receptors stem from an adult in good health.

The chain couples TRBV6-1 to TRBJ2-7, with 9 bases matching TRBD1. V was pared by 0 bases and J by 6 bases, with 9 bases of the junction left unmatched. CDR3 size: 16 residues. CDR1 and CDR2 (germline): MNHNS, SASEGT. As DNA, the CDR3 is TGTGCCAGCAGTGAAGCGGAGACAGGGGGGCCCCTCGAGCAGTACTTC. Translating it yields CASSEAETGGPLEQYF.

The CDR3 is CASSTSRGTGFDNEQFF. DNA of the CDR3: TGTGCCAGTAGTACCTCCCGGGGGACAGGGTTCGACAATGAGCAGTTCTTC. V is TRBV19 and J is TRBJ2-1; 9 positions agree with TRBD1. J was trimmed by 5 bases and V by 4 bases; bases with no gene match: 12. Germline V gene data show CDR1 as LNHDA and CDR2 as SQIVND (reference sequence). CDR3 length: 17 residues. Drawing the rest from reference TRBV19 and TRBJ2-1, the complete variable domain is DGGITQSPKYLFRKEGQNVTLSCEQNLNHDAMYWYRQDPGQGLRLIYYSQIVNDFQKGDIAEGYSVSREKKESFPLTVTSAQKNPTAFYLCASSTSRGTGFDNEQFFGPGTRLTVL.

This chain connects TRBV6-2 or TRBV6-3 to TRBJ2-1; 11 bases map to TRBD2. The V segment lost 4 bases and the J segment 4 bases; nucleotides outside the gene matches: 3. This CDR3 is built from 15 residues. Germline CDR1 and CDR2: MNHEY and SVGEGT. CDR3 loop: CASSSSGRLYNEQFF. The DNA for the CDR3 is TGTGCCAGCAGTTCTAGCGGGAGGCTATACAATGAGCAGTTCTTC.

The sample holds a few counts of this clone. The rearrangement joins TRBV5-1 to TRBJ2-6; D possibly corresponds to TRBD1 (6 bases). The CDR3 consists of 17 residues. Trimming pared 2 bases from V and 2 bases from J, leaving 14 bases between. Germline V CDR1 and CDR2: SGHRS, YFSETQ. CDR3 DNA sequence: TGCGCCAGCAGCTTCACTACCGGGACAACTGGGGCCAACGTCCTGACTTTC. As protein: CASSFTTGTTGANVLTF. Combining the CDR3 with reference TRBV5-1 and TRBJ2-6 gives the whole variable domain KAGVTQTPRYLIKTRGQQVTLSCSPISGHRSVSWYQQTPGQGLQFLFEYFSETQRNKGNFPGRFSGRQFSNSRSEMNVSTLELGDSALYLCASSFTTGTTGANVLTFGAGSRLTVL.

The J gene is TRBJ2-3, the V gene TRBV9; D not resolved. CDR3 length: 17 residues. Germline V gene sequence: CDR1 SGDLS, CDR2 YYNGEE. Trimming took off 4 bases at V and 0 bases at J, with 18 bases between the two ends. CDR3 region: CASSSITVTLSTDTQYF. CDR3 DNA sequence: TGTGCCAGCAGCTCAATCACAGTGACTCTCAGCACAGATACGCAGTATTTT.

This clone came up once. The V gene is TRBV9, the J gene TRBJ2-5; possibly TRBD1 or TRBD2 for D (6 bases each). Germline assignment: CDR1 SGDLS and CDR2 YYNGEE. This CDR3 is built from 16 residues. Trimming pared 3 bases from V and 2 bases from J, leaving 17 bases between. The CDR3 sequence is CASSERGDTNQETQYF. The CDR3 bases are TGTGCCAGCAGCGAGAGGGGGGACACGAATCAAGAGACCCAGTACTTC.

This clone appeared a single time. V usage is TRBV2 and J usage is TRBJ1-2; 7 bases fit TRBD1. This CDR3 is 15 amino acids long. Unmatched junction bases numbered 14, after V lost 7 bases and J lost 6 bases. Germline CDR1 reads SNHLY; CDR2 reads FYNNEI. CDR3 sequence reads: CASTRRLGTADGYTF. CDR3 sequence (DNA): TGTGCCAGCACCAGACGCCTCGGGACAGCGGATGGCTACACCTTC. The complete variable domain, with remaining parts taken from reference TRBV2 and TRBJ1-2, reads EPEVTQTPSHQVTQMGQEVILRCVPISNHLYFYWYRQILGQKVEFLVSFYNNEISEKSEIFDDQFSVERPDGSNFTLKIRSTKLEDSAMYFCASTRRLGTADGYTFGSGTRLTVV.

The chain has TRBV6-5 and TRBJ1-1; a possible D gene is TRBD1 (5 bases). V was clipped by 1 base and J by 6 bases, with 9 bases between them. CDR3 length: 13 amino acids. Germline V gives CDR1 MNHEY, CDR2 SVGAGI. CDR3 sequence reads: CASSYYGGAEAFF. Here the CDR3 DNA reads TGTGCCAGCAGTTACTACGGGGGGGCTGAAGCTTTCTTT.

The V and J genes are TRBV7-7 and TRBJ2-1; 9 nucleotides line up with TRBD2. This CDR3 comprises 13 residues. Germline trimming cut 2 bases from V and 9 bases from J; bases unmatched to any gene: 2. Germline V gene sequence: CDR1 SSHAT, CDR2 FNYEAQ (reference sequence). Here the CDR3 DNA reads TGTGCCAGCAGCTTATTGCGGGAGGGTGAGCAGTTCTTC. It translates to CASSLLREGEQFF.

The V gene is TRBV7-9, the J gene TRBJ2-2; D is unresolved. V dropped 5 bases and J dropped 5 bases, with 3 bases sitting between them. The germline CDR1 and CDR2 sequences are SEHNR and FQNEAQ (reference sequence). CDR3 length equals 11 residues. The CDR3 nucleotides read TGTGCCAGCAGCCCAACCGGGGAGCTGTTTTTT. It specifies CASSPTGELFF.

CDR3 region: CASNSISGTNDNEQFF. The CDR3 DNA is TGTGCCAGCAACAGTATTAGCGGGACTAACGACAATGAGCAGTTCTTC. The chain employs TRBV28 and TRBJ2-1; 8 bases map to TRBD2. From germline, CDR1 is MDHEN and CDR2 SYDVKM. The V gene end was trimmed by 7 bases and the J gene end by 5 bases; junction bases not matched to a gene: 13. This CDR3 comprises 16 residues.

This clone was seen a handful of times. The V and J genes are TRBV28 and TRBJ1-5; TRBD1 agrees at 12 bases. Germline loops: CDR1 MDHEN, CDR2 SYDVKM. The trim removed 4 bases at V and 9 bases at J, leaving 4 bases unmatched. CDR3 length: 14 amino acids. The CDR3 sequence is CASSSRDRGRPQHF. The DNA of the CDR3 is TGTGCCAGCAGTTCCCGGGACAGGGGGCGGCCCCAGCATTTT.

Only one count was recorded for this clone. The chain's CDR3 is CAISDTPTGSTEAFF. CDR3 in DNA: TGTGCCATCAGTGATACTCCCACAGGGAGCACTGAAGCTTTCTTT. V is TRBV10-3 and J is TRBJ1-1; D is possibly TRBD1 (6 bases). V lost 3 bases and J lost 4, with 15 bases in between. This CDR3 contains 15 residues. Germline CDR1 reads ENHRY; CDR2 reads SYGVKD.

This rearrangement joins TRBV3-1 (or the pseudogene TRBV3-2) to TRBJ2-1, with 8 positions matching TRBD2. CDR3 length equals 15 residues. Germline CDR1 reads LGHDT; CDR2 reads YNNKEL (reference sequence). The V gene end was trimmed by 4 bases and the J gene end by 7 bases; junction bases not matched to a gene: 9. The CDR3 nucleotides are TGTGCCAGCAGCCTGGCGAGCGGGAGTAAGAATGAGCAGTTCTTC. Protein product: CASSLASGSKNEQFF.

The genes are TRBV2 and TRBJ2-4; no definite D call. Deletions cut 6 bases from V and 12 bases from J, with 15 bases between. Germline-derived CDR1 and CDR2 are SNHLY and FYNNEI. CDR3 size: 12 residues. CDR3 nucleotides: TGTGCCAGCAGCGCCACAACAGAGACTCAGTACTTC. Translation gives CASSATTETQYF.

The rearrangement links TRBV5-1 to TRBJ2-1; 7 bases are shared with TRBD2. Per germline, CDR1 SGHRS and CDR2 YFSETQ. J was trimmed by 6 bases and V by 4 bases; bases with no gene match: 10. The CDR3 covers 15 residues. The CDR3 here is CASSPSGTTVNEQFF. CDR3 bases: TGCGCCAGCAGCCCATCCGGGACTACCGTCAATGAGCAGTTCTTC.

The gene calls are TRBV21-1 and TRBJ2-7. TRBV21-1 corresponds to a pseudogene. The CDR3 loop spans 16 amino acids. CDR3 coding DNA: TGTGCCAGCAGCAAAGAAGCTCCCGGGGCGTCCTACGAGCAGTACTTC. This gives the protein CASSKEAPGASYEQYF.

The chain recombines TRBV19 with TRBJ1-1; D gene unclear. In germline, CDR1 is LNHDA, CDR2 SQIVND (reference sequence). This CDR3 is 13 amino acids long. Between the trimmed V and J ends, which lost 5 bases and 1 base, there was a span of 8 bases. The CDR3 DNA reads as TGTGCCAGTAGTGGACCGAGGAACACTGAAGCTTTCTTT. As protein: CASSGPRNTEAFF.

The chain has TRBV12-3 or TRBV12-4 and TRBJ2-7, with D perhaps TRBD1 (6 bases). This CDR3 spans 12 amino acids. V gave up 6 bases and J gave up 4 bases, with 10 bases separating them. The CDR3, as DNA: TGTGCCAGCAGGCAGGGGTTGTACGAGCAGTACTTC. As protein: CASRQGLYEQYF.